The next 19 T cell receptor beta chains were all read from a single sample in a study of response to subunit inactivated influenza vaccine. TCRdb re-called the RT-PCR reads with MiXCR, one entry per CDR3 protein. This table has 600,000 to 850,000 distinct CDR3 sequences, around 15% appearing once. Sequenced here: PBMCs from blood, sampled roughly 2 weeks before vaccination. These receptors all come from a man aged 45-65 years who received an inactivated influenza vaccine.

In this sample, this clonotype turned up a few times. The V and J genes are TRBV7-9 and TRBJ2-1; D uncertain. CDR1 is SEHNR and CDR2 is FQNEAQ in the germline V gene (reference sequence). The CDR3 loop spans 14 amino acids. Trimming removed 5 bases from V and 8 bases from J, with 16 bases in between. CDR3 protein: CASSPSEVKYEQFF. The DNA for the CDR3 is TGTGCCAGCAGCCCCTCAGAAGTTAAGTATGAGCAGTTCTTC. Full variable domain (missing parts from reference TRBV7-9 and TRBJ2-1): DTGVSQNPRHKITKRGQNVTFRCDPISEHNRLYWYRQTLGQGPEFLTYFQNEAQLEKSRLLSDRFSAERPKGSFSTLEIQRTEQGDSAMYLCASSPSEVKYEQFFGPGTRLTVL.

Only a few counts were recorded for this clonotype. The chain carries TRBV4-2 and TRBJ2-1, with a possible D match to TRBD2 (7 bases). This CDR3 is 15 amino acids long. V was cut by 3 bases and J by 10 bases, with 19 bases left in between. Germline V CDR1 and CDR2: LGHNA, YNFKEQ. The CDR3 here is CASSQGTRGGEEQFF. CDR3 nucleotide sequence: TGTGCCAGCAGCCAGGGTACAAGGGGGGGGGAAGAGCAGTTCTTC.

Ten or more counts support this clonotype. The chain is built from TRBV20-1 and TRBJ1-4, with no clear D. Germline V gives CDR1 DFQATT, CDR2 SNEGSKA (reference sequence). V lost 4 bases and J lost 0, with 9 bases in between. The CDR3 is 14 residues long. CDR3 region: CSATRDPTNEKLFF. The CDR3 nucleotides read TGCAGTGCTACAAGGGATCCAACTAATGAAAAACTGTTTTTT.

This clonotype was detected a few times. This chain joins TRBV7-9 and TRBJ2-1, with TRBD1 identical over 9 bases. V lost 3 bases, J lost 8 bases, and 8 bases stayed unmatched. CDR3 size: 15 residues. Germline V gene data show CDR1 as SEHNR and CDR2 as FQNEAQ (reference sequence). The CDR3 is CASSFSGTGSDEQFF. The CDR3 DNA reads TGTGCCAGCAGCTTTTCCGGGACAGGGTCGGATGAGCAGTTCTTC.

The chain is built from TRBV5-1 and TRBJ2-5; D perhaps matches TRBD1 (6 bases). CDR3 length: 17 residues. The V end lost 0 bases, the J end lost 7 bases, and 22 bases lay between the germline ends. The germline V gene encodes CDR1 SGHRS and CDR2 YFSETQ. The chain's CDR3 is CASSLDRDTRPKGTQYF. The CDR3 DNA reads as TGCGCCAGCAGCTTGGACCGGGACACGAGACCAAAGGGGACCCAGTACTTC.

The chain carries TRBV28 and TRBJ1-3; possible D gene TRBD1, 5 bases. V was shortened by 2 bases and J by 0 bases, with 14 bases between the two germline ends. The CDR3 is 17 residues long. Per the germline V gene, CDR1 is MDHEN and CDR2 is SYDVKM. CDR3 nucleotide sequence: TGTGCCAGCAGTTTACTCCCAGGGACCATCTCTGGAAACACCATATATTTT. Residues: CASSLLPGTISGNTIYF.

The rearrangement links TRBV29-1 to TRBJ2-7; D is unresolved. Germline loops: CDR1 SQVTM, CDR2 ANQGSEA. The CDR3 runs to 14 residues. Trimming cost V 4 bases and J 6 bases, with 19 bases left between them. In nucleotides, the CDR3 is TGCAGCGTTGGTTTCCGGCTGACCCCCGGCGAGCAGTACTTC. Its protein is CSVGFRLTPGEQYF.

The sample holds a few counts of this clonotype. V and J are TRBV6-5 and TRBJ2-2; 8 nucleotides agree with TRBD2. The CDR3 has 17 residues. Germline assignment: CDR1 MNHEY and CDR2 SVGAGI. V lost 4 bases, J lost 1 base, and 8 bases stayed unmatched. The CDR3 here is CASSLNLAGLNTGELFF. The CDR3 DNA follows: TGTGCCAGCAGTTTAAATTTAGCGGGGCTGAACACCGGGGAGCTGTTTTTT.

This clonotype has ten or more counts. The chain couples TRBV4-2 to TRBJ2-3; D is ambiguous. The germline gives CDR1 LGHNA, CDR2 YNFKEQ. V was cut by 0 bases and J by 2 bases, with 12 bases left in between. The CDR3 is 16 amino acids. This chain's CDR3 is CASSQDEDHHTDTQYF. CDR3 nucleotides: TGTGCCAGCAGCCAAGACGAGGACCACCACACAGATACGCAGTATTTT.

The rearrangement links TRBV7-2 to TRBJ2-3, with 8 bases lining up with TRBD2. CDR1 and CDR2 (germline): SGHTA, FQGNSA. The CDR3 totals 17 residues. V trimming: 5 bases; J trimming: 6 bases; junction bases outside the gene matches: 16. In nucleotides, the CDR3 is TGTGCCAGCAGCCCTCACCCGACTAGCGTGCGTTACGATACGCAGTATTTT. Translation gives CASSPHPTSVRYDTQYF.

J is TRBJ2-2 and V is TRBV5-5, with 14 bases lining up with TRBD2. CDR1 is SGHKS, CDR2 YYEKEE, per germline (reference sequence). This CDR3 contains 17 residues. The trim removed 3 bases at V and 4 bases at J, leaving 5 bases unmatched. CDR3 bases: TGTGCCAGCAGCTCTCTGACTAGCGGGAGGGTCACCGGGGAGCTGTTTTTT. Translating gives CASSSLTSGRVTGELFF.

The genes are TRBV14 and TRBJ2-5; 9 bases fit TRBD1. Germline CDR1 and CDR2: SGHDN and FVKESK. V was clipped by 3 bases and J by 4 bases; unmatched bases: 15. The CDR3 runs 18 residues. In nucleotides, the CDR3 is TGTGCCAGCAGCCAGGGGCGTAACAGGGGGCGCCTTCCAGAGACCCAGTACTTC. Translating gives CASSQGRNRGRLPETQYF.

The chain uses TRBV11-1 and TRBJ2-1; D not certain. With 1 base removed from V and 4 bases from J, the gap between germline ends came to 20 bases. Germline assignment: CDR1 SGHAT and CDR2 FQDESV (reference sequence). There are 18 residues in the CDR3. CDR3 in DNA: TGTGCCAGCAGCTTAGTGGGGTCGATCATGGTGGCATACAATGAGCAGTTCTTC. Protein: CASSLVGSIMVAYNEQFF.

The rearrangement links TRBV3-1 to TRBJ2-7; D remains unclear. This CDR3 has 13 residues. V dropped 4 bases and J dropped 5 bases, with 12 bases sitting between them. Germline-derived CDR1 and CDR2 are LGHDT and YNNKEL (reference sequence). This CDR3 is CASSLLRYNEQYF. CDR3 nucleotide sequence: TGTGCCAGCAGCCTCCTCCGATATAACGAGCAGTACTTC.

This clonotype was seen only a few times. CDR3 nucleotides: TGTGCCAGCAGCTTTGCAGGGACAGGGGCCTCTGGCTACACCTTC. Its translation is CASSFAGTGASGYTF. The chain is built from TRBV7-2 and TRBJ1-2; 10 bases line up with TRBD1. The germline V gene has CDR1 SGHTA and CDR2 FQGNSA. J gave up 7 bases and V 3 bases, and 8 bases lay outside the gene matches. This CDR3 is built from 15 residues. The variable domain in full, completed from reference TRBV7-2 and TRBJ1-2, reads GAGVSQSPSNKVTEKGKDVELRCDPISGHTALYWYRQSLGQGLEFLIYFQGNSAPDKSGLPSDRFSAERTGGSVSTLTIQRTQQEDSAVYLCASSFAGTGASGYTFGSGTRLTVV.

This clonotype was counted at least ten times. The gene calls are TRBV6-2 or TRBV6-3 and TRBJ2-7; unclear D gene. The CDR3 spans 14 residues. Germline values: CDR1 MNHEY, CDR2 SVGEGT. With 6 bases removed from V and 1 base from J, the gap between germline ends came to 13 bases. Written as DNA, the CDR3 is TGTGCCAGCAGAACTGGACGGCTATCCTACGAGCAGTACTTC. Encoded protein: CASRTGRLSYEQYF.

CDR3 DNA: TGTGCCAGCAGCTATGGTTCGGGGGGGAACACCGGGGAGCTGTTTTTT. Protein product: CASSYGSGGNTGELFF. The chain links TRBV5-6 to TRBJ2-2, with 7 bases aligning to TRBD2. CDR1 is SGHDT and CDR2 is YYEEEE in the germline V gene. V gave up 3 bases and J gave up 1 base; unmatched junction bases: 6. The CDR3 extends over 16 amino acids.

The sample holds many counts of this clonotype. The chain joins TRBV7-2 to TRBJ2-5, with 8 bases matching TRBD2. Germline CDR1 SGHTA, CDR2 FQGNSA. Trimming at V came to 5 bases and at J to 2 bases, leaving 4 bases not matched to a gene. The CDR3 covers 14 residues. CDR3 sequence reads: CASSIGLAQETQYF. CDR3 nucleotides: TGTGCCAGCAGCATCGGACTAGCTCAAGAGACCCAGTACTTC.

In the case of this clonotype: Germline and junction disagree at one end, which may indicate a read error. This chain joins TRBV10-3 and TRBJ2-5; TRBD2 might be the D (6 bases). CDR1 ENHRY and CDR2 SYGVKD come from the germline V gene. This CDR3 contains 15 residues. CDR3 coding DNA: TGTGCCATCAGTGAGTCCGCGGGGAGCCAAGGGACCCAGTACTTC. Protein sequence: CAISESAGSQGTQYF.